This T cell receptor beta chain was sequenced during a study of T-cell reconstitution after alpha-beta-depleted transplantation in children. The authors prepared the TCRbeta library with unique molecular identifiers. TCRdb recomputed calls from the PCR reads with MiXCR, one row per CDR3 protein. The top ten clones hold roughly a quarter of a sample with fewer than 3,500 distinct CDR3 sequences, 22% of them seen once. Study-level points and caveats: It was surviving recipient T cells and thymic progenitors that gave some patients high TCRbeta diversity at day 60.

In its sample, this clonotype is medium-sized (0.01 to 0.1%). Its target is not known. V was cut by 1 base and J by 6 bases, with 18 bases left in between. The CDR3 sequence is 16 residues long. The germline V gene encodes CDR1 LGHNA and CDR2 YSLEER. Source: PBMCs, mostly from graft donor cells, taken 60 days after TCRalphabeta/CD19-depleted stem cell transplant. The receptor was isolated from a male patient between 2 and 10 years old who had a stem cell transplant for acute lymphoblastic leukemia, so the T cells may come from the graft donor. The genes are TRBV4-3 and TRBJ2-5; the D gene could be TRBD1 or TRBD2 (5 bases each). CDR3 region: CASSQGILGPGKTQYF. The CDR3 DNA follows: TGCGCCAGCAGCCAAGGAATACTGGGACCTGGGAAGACCCAGTACTTC.